Listed below are T cell receptor beta chains from one sample, sequenced in a study of blood T cell repertoires in COVID-19. Repertoires were generated with immunoSEQ multiplex PCR, while TCRdb's copy carries only in-frame clones and drops some. The top ten clones hold about 14% of a sample with some 200,000 clones, approximately 80% of them seen once. Material for sequencing was peripheral blood. The receptors here all came from a woman between 65 and 79 years old with COVID-19, enrolled during active disease. Each CDR3 is given with its conserved first and last residue. The D gene is left open where the match is weak. Expanded clones get a size class; other rows say once, few or many, or leave the size out.

d_call clone_size j_call v_call cdr3_aa cdr3_nt
- - TRBJ2-1 TRBV10-3 CANGPENRINEQFF TGTGCCAACGGTCCCGAAAACAGAATCAATGAGCAGTTCTTC
TRBD2 - TRBJ2-3 TRBV29-1 CSVGAGLTDTQYF TGCAGCGTTGGAGCGGGACTCACAGATACGCAGTATTTT
TRBD1 - TRBJ1-1 TRBV3-1/TRBV3-2 CASSHRTGGAFF TGTGCCAGCAGCCACAGGACAGGGGGAGCTTTCTTT
TRBD1 few TRBJ1-2 TRBV6-5 CASKKIDRGLGYTF TGTGCCAGCAAAAAAATTGACAGGGGGCTTGGCTACACCTTC
TRBD2 - TRBJ2-3 TRBV7-3 CASRPASGGADTQYF TGTGCCAGCAGGCCCGCCAGCGGGGGAGCGGATACGCAGTATTTT
TRBD1 - TRBJ2-3 TRBV7-6 CASSLQGAPQYF TGTGCCAGCAGTTTACAGGGGGCCCCTCAGTATTTT
TRBD1 once TRBJ2-7 TRBV28 CASSRSFTGGISYEQYF TGTGCCAGCAGTCGTTCTTTCACAGGGGGGATCTCCTACGAGCAGTACTTC
TRBD2 - TRBJ2-1 TRBV10-3 CAISESTGLAGYNEQFF TGTGCCATCAGTGAGTCGACAGGCCTAGCGGGGTACAATGAGCAGTTCTTC
TRBD1 - TRBJ1-1 TRBV27 CASRRTGGTEAFF TGTGCCAGCAGACGGACAGGCGGCACTGAAGCTTTCTTT
TRBD1 - TRBJ1-1 TRBV5-6 CASSLDRAYTEAFF TGTGCCAGCAGCCTAGACAGGGCTTACACTGAAGCTTTCTTT
TRBD2 - TRBJ2-2 TRBV3-1/TRBV3-2 CASSQRLAANTGELFF TGTGCCAGCAGCCAAAGGCTAGCGGCGAACACCGGGGAGCTGTTTTTT